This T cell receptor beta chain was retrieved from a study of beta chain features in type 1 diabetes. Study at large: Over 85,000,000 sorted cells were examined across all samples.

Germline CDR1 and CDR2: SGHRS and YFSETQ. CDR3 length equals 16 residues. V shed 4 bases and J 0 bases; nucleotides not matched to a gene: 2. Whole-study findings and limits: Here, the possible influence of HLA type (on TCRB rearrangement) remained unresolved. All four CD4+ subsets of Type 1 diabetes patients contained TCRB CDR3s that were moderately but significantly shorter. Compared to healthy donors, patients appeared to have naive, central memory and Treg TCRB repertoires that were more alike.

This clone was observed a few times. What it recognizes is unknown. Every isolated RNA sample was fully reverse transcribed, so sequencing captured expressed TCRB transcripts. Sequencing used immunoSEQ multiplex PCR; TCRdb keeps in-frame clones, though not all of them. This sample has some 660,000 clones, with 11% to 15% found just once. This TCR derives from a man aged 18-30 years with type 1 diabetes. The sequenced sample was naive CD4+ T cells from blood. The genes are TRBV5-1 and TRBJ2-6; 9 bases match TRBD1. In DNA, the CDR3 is TGCGCCAGCAGCCGGGACAGGGCCTCTGGGGCCAACGTCCTGACTTTC. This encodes CASSRDRASGANVLTF.